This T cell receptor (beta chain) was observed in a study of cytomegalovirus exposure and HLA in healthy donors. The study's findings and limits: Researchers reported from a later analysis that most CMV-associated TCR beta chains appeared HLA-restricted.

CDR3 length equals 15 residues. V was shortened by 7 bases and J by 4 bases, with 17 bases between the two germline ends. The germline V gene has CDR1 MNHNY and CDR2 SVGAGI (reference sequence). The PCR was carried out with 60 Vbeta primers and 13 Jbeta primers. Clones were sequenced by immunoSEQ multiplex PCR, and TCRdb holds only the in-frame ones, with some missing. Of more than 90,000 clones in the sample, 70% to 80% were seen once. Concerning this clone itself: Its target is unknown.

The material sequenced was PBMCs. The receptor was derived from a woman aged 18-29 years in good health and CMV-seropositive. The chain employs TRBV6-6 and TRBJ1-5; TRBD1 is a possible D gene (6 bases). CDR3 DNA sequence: TGTGCCAGCATCAGTACCGGACAGAGGAATCAGCCCCAGCATTTT. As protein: CASISTGQRNQPQHF.